A selection of T cell receptor beta chains follows, all from one sample in a study of blood T cell repertoires in COVID-19. Only in-frame clones appear in the TCRdb table, and some are missing; sequencing was by immunoSEQ multiplex PCR. The sample carries around 470,000 clones, less than 95% recorded once. The specimen sequenced was PBMCs or T cells enriched from blood (not recorded which). The receptors originated from a man aged 18-30 years who had recovered from COVID-19. CDR3s include the opening cysteine and the closing phenylalanine or tryptophan. The order of the fields is D gene, clone size, J gene, V gene, CDR3 protein, CDR3 DNA. The D gene is left open where the match is weak. Some rows have no size entry. The others give once, few or many, or a class for an expanded clone.

D: -; size: -; J: TRBJ1-1; V: TRBV18; CDR3: CASSSGGGDTEAFF; DNA: TGTGCCAGCTCATCGGGGGGGGGCGACACTGAAGCTTTCTTT
D: -; size: once; J: TRBJ1-1; V: TRBV11-2; CDR3: CASSPTYVGSEAFF; DNA: TGTGCCAGCAGCCCTACCTACGTCGGTTCTGAAGCTTTCTTT
D: TRBD1; size: -; J: TRBJ1-5; V: TRBV28; CDR3: CASSFSTGRNQPQHF; DNA: TGTGCCAGCAGTTTTTCGACAGGGCGGAATCAGCCCCAGCATTTT
D: -; size: -; J: TRBJ1-2; V: TRBV9; CDR3: CASSVEQFNGYTF; DNA: TGTGCCAGCAGCGTAGAACAGTTCAATGGCTACACCTTC
D: TRBD1; size: -; J: TRBJ1-2; V: TRBV6-2/TRBV6-3; CDR3: CASSYGGQGTVAYGYTF; DNA: TGTGCCAGCAGTTACGGGGGACAGGGAACAGTCGCCTATGGCTACACCTTC
D: -; size: -; J: TRBJ1-2; V: TRBV3-1/TRBV3-2; CDR3: CASSQKEGGAHRGGYTF; DNA: TGTGCCAGCAGCCAAAAGGAGGGAGGGGCCCACAGAGGCGGCTACACCTTC
D: -; size: -; J: TRBJ2-1; V: TRBV3-1/TRBV3-2; CDR3: CASSPGEVNREQFF; DNA: TGTGCCAGCAGCCCCGGCGAGGTCAACCGTGAGCAGTTCTTC
D: TRBD2; size: -; J: TRBJ2-3; V: TRBV9; CDR3: CASSVTSGGRADTQYF; DNA: TGTGCCAGCAGCGTTACTAGCGGGGGGCGCGCAGATACGCAGTATTTT
D: -; size: -; J: TRBJ1-5; V: TRBV19; CDR3: CASDPQGGNQPQHF; DNA: TGTGCCAGTGATCCTCAGGGTGGCAATCAGCCCCAGCATTTT
D: TRBD1; size: -; J: TRBJ1-3; V: TRBV5-6; CDR3: CASSLLYQGAGNTIYF; DNA: TGTGCCAGCAGCCTTCTATACCAGGGGGCTGGAAACACCATATATTTT
D: TRBD2; size: -; J: TRBJ2-1; V: TRBV4-1; CDR3: CASSHVGTTRSEQFF; DNA: TGCGCCAGCAGCCACGTCGGGACTACCCGAAGTGAGCAGTTCTTC
D: -; size: -; J: TRBJ1-5; V: TRBV27; CDR3: CASSPRLFSNQPQHF; DNA: TGTGCCAGCAGTCCAAGACTGTTTAGCAATCAGCCCCAGCATTTT
D: -; size: -; J: TRBJ2-1; V: TRBV5-8; CDR3: CASSSTSNIEQFF; DNA: TGTGCCAGCAGCTCGACTAGTAACATTGAGCAGTTCTTC